This TCR beta chain was retrieved from a study of cytomegalovirus exposure and HLA in healthy donors. Though nominally healthy at sampling, donors likely had unrecorded immune exposures. Concerning this clone itself: The antigen is not known.

The CDR3 has 15 amino acids. V was pared by 0 bases and J by 0 bases, with 8 bases between. The germline V gene has CDR1 MNHEY and CDR2 SVGAGI. Study outcomes and limitations: Most TCR sequences were uncommon, yet certain public TCRs appeared in many donors.

Primers included in the PCR were 60 Vbeta and 13 Jbeta primers. The assay was immunoSEQ multiplex PCR, and TCRdb's table has in-frame clones only and misses some. The data show approximately 150,000 clones, 88% seen once. The source material was PBMCs. The sequence came from a woman aged 40 to 50 in good health and CMV-seronegative. This chain uses TRBV6-5 with TRBJ1-2; D unclear. CDR3 nucleotide sequence: TGTGCCAGCAGTTACTCCCTGCAGTCTAACTATGGCTACACCTTC. Translated: CASSYSLQSNYGYTF.